This TCR beta chain was retrieved from a study of cytomegalovirus exposure and HLA in healthy donors. Study as a whole: Some 85 million unique TCRs from HLA-typed donors were held in an early data release.

Findings and caveats of the study: A few of the chains that were CMV-associated were confirmed in vitro to be specific for CMV antigens. Exclusion as indistinguishable affected some V segments, including TRBV6-2 and TRBV6-3. Some TCR beta chains (more than 150 of them) were listed as cytomegalovirus-associated.

This CDR3 comprises 14 residues. From germline, CDR1 is SNHLY and CDR2 FYNNEI. V lost 8 bases and J lost 4, with 18 bases in between. In the case of this clone: The antigen remains unidentified.

13 Jbeta primers and 60 Vbeta primers were used for the PCR. Assay: immunoSEQ multiplex PCR; the TCRdb copy retains only in-frame clones and omits some. The data show approximately 92,000 clones, around 71% seen once. The clonotype comes from a man aged 60 to 69 in good health and CMV-seronegative. The chain couples TRBV2 to TRBJ2-7, with D possibly matching TRBD2 (7 bases). The sequenced material came from PBMCs. The CDR3 DNA sequence: TGTGCCAGCGGAAGGGAGGGGGTGAGGTACGAGCAGTACTTC. Translating gives CASGREGVRYEQYF. Full variable domain (remainder filled in from reference TRBV2 and TRBJ2-7): EPEVTQTPSHQVTQMGQEVILRCVPISNHLYFYWYRQILGQKVEFLVSFYNNEISEKSEIFDDQFSVERPDGSNFTLKIRSTKLEDSAMYFCASGREGVRYEQYFGPGTRLTVT.